Listed below are T cell receptor beta chains from one sample, sequenced in a study of cytomegalovirus exposure and HLA in healthy donors. The data were produced by immunoSEQ multiplex PCR, yet TCRdb's version contains in-frame clones alone and is incomplete. The table lists roughly 100,000 clones, about 83% of them singletons, with roughly 6.1% in the top ten. Specimen: PBMCs. These receptors were collected from a young man in good health and CMV-seronegative. CDR3s include the opening cysteine and the closing phenylalanine or tryptophan. D genes are given only for firm matches. A clone size is listed for some rows: how often the clone was seen (once, few, many), or a class if it is expanded.

clone_size	d_call	v_call	cdr3_length	j_call	cdr3_nt	cdr3_aa
once	TRBD1	TRBV6-5	14	TRBJ2-7	TGTGCCAGCAGTTACCTGACAGGGGCCCACGAGCAGTACTTC	CASSYLTGAHEQYF
once	TRBD2	TRBV6-1	15	TRBJ2-7	TGTGCCAGCAGTTTGACTAGCGGGCAATCCTACGAGCAGTACTTC	CASSLTSGQSYEQYF
NA	NA	TRBV4-3	17	TRBJ2-1	TGCGCCAGCAGCCAAGAGGTCGGGAAGAGCTCCTACAATGAGCAGTTCTTC	CASSQEVGKSSYNEQFF
NA	NA	TRBV11-2	16	TRBJ2-1	TGTGCCAGCAGCTTAGCTATCTTGCCGCCCTACAATGAGCAGTTCTTC	CASSLAILPPYNEQFF
NA	TRBD2	TRBV29-1	12	TRBJ2-7	TGCAGCGTCGGACTAGCGGTCTACGAGCAGTACTTC	CSVGLAVYEQYF
NA	TRBD1	TRBV6-6	12	TRBJ2-7	TGTGCCAGCAGCGGGACAGACTACGAGCAGTACTTC	CASSGTDYEQYF
few	NA	TRBV19	15	TRBJ2-3	TGTGCCAGTAGTATCCGTACCGGGAATACAGATACGCAGTATTTT	CASSIRTGNTDTQYF
NA	NA	TRBV6-4	17	TRBJ2-3	TGTGCCAGCAGTGACCCGTTCGGGGGAGTGGGGACAGATACGCAGTATTTT	CASSDPFGGVGTDTQYF
NA	TRBD1	TRBV27	15	TRBJ1-2	TGTGCCAGCAGTCACCGGGACAGGGATAACTATGGCTACACCTTC	CASSHRDRDNYGYTF
NA	TRBD1	TRBV15	13	TRBJ2-4	TGTGCCACCAGCAGAGATGTGGGGACAGGTTTTTACTTC	CATSRDVGTGFYF
NA	TRBD1	TRBV6-5	15	TRBJ2-7	TGTGCCAGCAGTTACTTACGGCAGGGGGCCTACGAGCAGTACTTC	CASSYLRQGAYEQYF
NA	NA	TRBV10-3	16	TRBJ2-3	TGTGCCATCAGTGACTCCCTTGAGGGACTCACAGATACGCAGTATTTT	CAISDSLEGLTDTQYF
NA	NA	TRBV11-2	13	TRBJ2-7	TGTGCCAGCAGCTTAGAACAGGGTGGCGAGCAGTACTTC	CASSLEQGGEQYF
few	NA	TRBV4-3	15	TRBJ1-5	TGCGCCAGCAGCCAAGATATACAGCCCTATCAGCCCCAGCATTTT	CASSQDIQPYQPQHF
NA	NA	TRBV18	13	TRBJ1-5	TGTGCCAGCTCGCCCAGGGAACATCAGCCCCAGCATTTT	CASSPREHQPQHF
NA	TRBD2	TRBV7-8	16	TRBJ2-7	TGTGCCAGCAGCTTAGAGCTAGCGGGAGTTCCCAACGAGCAGTACTTC	CASSLELAGVPNEQYF
NA	TRBD2	TRBV2	16	TRBJ2-2	TGTGCCAGCAGTGGTCTAGCGGGAGGAAACACCGGGGAGCTGTTTTTT	CASSGLAGGNTGELFF
NA	TRBD1	TRBV6-5	14	TRBJ1-2	TGTGCCAGCAGTTACGCAGGGGGCGGGTTGGGCTACACCTTC	CASSYAGGGLGYTF
NA	TRBD1	TRBV30	16	TRBJ1-2	TGTGCCTGGAGTGGACAGGGTCCCGGAGGGGACTATGGCTACACCTTC	CAWSGQGPGGDYGYTF
NA	NA	TRBV7-2	16	TRBJ2-4	TGTGCCAGCAGCACCCCAGGTCTTATAGCCAAAAACATTCAGTACTTC	CASSTPGLIAKNIQYF
NA	TRBD1	TRBV25-1	15	TRBJ2-7	TGTGCCAGCAGTGGGACTGGACAGGGTTCCTACGAGCAGTACTTC	CASSGTGQGSYEQYF
NA	TRBD1	TRBV27	14	TRBJ1-5	TGTGCCAGCAGTTCGGGACAGGGTGCTCAGCCCCAGCATTTT	CASSSGQGAQPQHF
NA	TRBD1	TRBV5-1	14	TRBJ1-1	TGCGCCAGCAGCTTAAACAGGGGGCTATCTGAAGCTTTCTTT	CASSLNRGLSEAFF
NA	NA	TRBV27	14	TRBJ1-5	TGTGCCAGCAGTCCCGAACAGGGCTGGCAGCCCCAGCATTTT	CASSPEQGWQPQHF
NA	TRBD2	TRBV6-5	16	TRBJ2-7	TGTGCCAGCAGTTACTCGCTAGCGGGTTCCTCCTACGAGCAGTACTTC	CASSYSLAGSSYEQYF
NA	NA	TRBV5-4	15	TRBJ2-2	TGCGCCAGCAGCCAAGATCGACAGGTCACCGGGGAGCTGTTTTTT	CASSQDRQVTGELFF
NA	NA	TRBV29-1	15	TRBJ2-4	TGCAGCCACCTCGGCGGAACCTTAGCCAAAAACATTCAGTACTTC	CSHLGGTLAKNIQYF
NA	NA	TRBV7-9	14	TRBJ1-1	TGTGCCAGCAGCTTATTTAAGGGAGGAACTGAAGCTTTCTTT	CASSLFKGGTEAFF
NA	NA	TRBV7-9	13	TRBJ1-2	TGTGCCAGCAGCTCCTCGGAGCACTATGGCTACACCTTC	CASSSSEHYGYTF
NA	TRBD1	TRBV10-1	14	TRBJ2-7	TGCGCCAGCGGGCCGCAGGGGGAAGGCGACGAGCAGTACTTC	CASGPQGEGDEQYF
NA	NA	TRBV27	18	TRBJ2-6	TGTGCCAGTACCCGCGTGGGCCTGGGGGCTGCCGGGGCCAACGTCCTGACTTTC	CASTRVGLGAAGANVLTF
NA	NA	TRBV7-2	16	TRBJ2-2	TGTGCCAGCAGCTTAAGTGTGACAGTCAACACCGGGGAGCTGTTTTTT	CASSLSVTVNTGELFF
once	NA	TRBV10-3	15	TRBJ1-5	TGTGCCATCAGTGAGGGCTCCGGGGGCAATCAGCCCCAGCATTTT	CAISEGSGGNQPQHF
NA	TRBD1	TRBV10-1	13	TRBJ1-5	TGCGCCAGCAGTACAGGGGTAGGACAGCCCCAGCATTTT	CASSTGVGQPQHF
NA	NA	TRBV5-1	12	TRBJ1-1	TGCGCCAGCAGATCGGGGAACACTGAAGCTTTCTTT	CASRSGNTEAFF
NA	NA	TRBV5-8	13	TRBJ1-1	TGTGCCAGCAGCTTCAGTATGAACACTGAAGCTTTCTTT	CASSFSMNTEAFF
once	TRBD1	TRBV4-3	15	TRBJ1-6	TGCGCCAGCAGCCAAGCGGGGACAGGGGGTTCACCCCTCCACTTT	CASSQAGTGGSPLHF
NA	NA	TRBV30	13	TRBJ2-7	TGTGCCTGGAGCATTGGTAGCTCCTACGAGCAGTACTTC	CAWSIGSSYEQYF
NA	NA	TRBV6-5	15	TRBJ2-2	TGTGCCAGCAGTTACGTAGCGACGAACACCGGGGAGCTGTTTTTT	CASSYVATNTGELFF
NA	TRBD1	TRBV10-2	15	TRBJ1-1	TGCGCCAGCAGCGTACACAGGGGGCAAGACACTGAAGCTTTCTTT	CASSVHRGQDTEAFF
NA	NA	TRBV5-1	14	TRBJ1-1	TGCGCCAGCAGCCCGGTCTTAGGGGGCACTGAAGCTTTCTTT	CASSPVLGGTEAFF
NA	NA	TRBV9	17	TRBJ1-1	TGTGCCAGCAGCGCGGGGGGTTTGTCCTTCCAAGGGGCTGAAGCTCTCTTT	CASSAGGLSFQGAEALF